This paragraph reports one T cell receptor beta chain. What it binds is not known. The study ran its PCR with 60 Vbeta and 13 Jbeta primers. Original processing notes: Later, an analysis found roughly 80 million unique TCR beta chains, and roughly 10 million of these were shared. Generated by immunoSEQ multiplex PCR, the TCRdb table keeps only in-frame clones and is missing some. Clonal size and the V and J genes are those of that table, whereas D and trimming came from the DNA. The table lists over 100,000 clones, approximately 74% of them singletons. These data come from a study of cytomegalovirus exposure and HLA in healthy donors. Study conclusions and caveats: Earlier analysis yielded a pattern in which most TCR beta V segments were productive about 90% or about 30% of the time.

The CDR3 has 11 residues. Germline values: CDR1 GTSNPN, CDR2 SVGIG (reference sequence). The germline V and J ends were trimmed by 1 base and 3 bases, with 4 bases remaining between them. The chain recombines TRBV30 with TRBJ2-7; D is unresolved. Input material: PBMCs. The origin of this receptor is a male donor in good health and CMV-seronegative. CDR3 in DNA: TGTGCCTGGAGTGATAGCTACGAGCAGTACTTC. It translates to CAWSDSYEQYF.